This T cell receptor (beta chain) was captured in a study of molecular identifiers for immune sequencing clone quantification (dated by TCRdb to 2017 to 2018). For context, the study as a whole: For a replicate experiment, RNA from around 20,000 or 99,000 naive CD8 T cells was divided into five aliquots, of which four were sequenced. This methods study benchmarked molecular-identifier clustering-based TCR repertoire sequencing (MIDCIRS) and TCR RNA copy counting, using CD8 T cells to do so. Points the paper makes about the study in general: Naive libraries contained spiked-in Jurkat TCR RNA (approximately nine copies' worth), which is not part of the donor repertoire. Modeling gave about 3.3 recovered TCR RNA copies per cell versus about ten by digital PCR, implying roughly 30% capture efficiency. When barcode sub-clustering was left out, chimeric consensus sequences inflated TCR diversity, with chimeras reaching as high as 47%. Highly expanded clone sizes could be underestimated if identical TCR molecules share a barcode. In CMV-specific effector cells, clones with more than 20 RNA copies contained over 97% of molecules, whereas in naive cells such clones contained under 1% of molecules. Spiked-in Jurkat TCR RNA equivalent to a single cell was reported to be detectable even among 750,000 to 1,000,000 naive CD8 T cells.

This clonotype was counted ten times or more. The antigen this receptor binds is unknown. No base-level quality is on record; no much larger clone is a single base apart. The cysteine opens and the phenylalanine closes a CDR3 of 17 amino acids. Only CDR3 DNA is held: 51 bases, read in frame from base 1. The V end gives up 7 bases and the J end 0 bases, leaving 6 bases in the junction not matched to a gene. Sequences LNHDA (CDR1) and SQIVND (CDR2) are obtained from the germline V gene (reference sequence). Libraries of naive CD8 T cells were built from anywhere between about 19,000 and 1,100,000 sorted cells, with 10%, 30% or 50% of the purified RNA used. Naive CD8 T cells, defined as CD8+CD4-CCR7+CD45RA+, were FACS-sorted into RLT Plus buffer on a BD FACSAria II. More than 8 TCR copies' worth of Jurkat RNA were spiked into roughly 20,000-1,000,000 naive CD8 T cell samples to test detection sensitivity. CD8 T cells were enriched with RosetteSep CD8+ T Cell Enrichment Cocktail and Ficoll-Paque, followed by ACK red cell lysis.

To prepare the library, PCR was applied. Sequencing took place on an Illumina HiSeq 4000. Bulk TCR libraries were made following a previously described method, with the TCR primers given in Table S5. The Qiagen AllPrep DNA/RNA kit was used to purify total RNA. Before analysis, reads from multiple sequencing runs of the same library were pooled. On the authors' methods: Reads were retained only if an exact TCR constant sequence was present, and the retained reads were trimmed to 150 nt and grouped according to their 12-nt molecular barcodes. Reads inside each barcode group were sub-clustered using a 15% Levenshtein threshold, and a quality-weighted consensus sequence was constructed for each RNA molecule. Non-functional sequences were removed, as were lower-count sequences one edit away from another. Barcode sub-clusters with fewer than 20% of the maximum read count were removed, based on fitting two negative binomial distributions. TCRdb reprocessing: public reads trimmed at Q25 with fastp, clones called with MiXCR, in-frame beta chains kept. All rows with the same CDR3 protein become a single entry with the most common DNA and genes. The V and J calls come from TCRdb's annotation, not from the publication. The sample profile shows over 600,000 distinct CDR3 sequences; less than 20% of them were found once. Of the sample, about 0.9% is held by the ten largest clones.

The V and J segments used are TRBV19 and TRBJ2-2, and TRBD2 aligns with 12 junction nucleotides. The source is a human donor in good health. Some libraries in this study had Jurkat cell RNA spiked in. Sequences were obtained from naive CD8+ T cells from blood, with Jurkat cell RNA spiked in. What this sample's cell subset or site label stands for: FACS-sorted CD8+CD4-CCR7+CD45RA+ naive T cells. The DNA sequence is TGTGCCAGTAACCCGACTAGCGGGGGCTCGAACACCGGGGAGCTGTTTTTT. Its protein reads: CASNPTSGGSNTGELFF.